This record looks at one T cell receptor (beta chain) sequence and its context. Antigen: not known. Some clones are missing from TCRdb's copy, which holds only in-frame ones; the method was immunoSEQ multiplex PCR. The table lists 69,000 or so clones, just under 95% of them singletons. This sample was taken from a study of T cell clonotyping in hematopoietic cell transplantation. Overall study results and limits: Recipient TCR diversity dropped after transplant; expanded clonotypes rose from day 30 to 180. Without cell sorting, CD4 versus CD8 contributions remain unresolved. Higher Inverse Simpson Index values in graft donor and pretransplant recipient predicted broader posttransplant TCR diversity.

There are 15 residues in the CDR3. Germline CDR1 and CDR2: SGHTA and FQGNSA. V gave up 1 base and J gave up 3 bases, with 7 bases separating them. The sample comprised peripheral blood mononuclear cells. This receptor was identified in a man aged 45-65 years in good health. Some clones in this sample may be carry-over from other donors' samples. The chain recombines TRBV7-2 with TRBJ2-6; TRBD1 is a possible D gene (6 bases). The CDR3 protein is CASSLEGGGANVLTF. DNA of the CDR3: TGTGCCAGCAGCTTAGAAGGGGGTGGGGCCAACGTCCTGACTTTC.